This TCR beta chain was sequenced in a study of T cells in Graves' hyperthyroidism and ophthalmopathy. This clonotype was observed at least ten times. Hyperthyroidism, newly diagnosed and lasting under 2 months, affected patients aged 18 to 65. Orbital computed tomography, thyroid ultrasound, serum thyroxine and TRAb, and clinical symptoms together informed the diagnoses. Fresh peripheral blood, around 9.3 ml, was the source of the PBMCs. Amplification of TCR beta CDR3 regions was performed using RNA transcripts as template. When the TCR CDR3 underwent first-round RT-PCR, the HTBI primer set was used. A single record per CDR3 protein comes from TCRdb applying MiXCR to the multiplex PCR reads. The sample lists 300,000 to 450,000 distinct CDR3 sequences, about 17% seen once, with approximately 33% in the top ten. Germline CDR1 is KGHSH and CDR2 is LQKENI. This CDR3 is 16 amino acids long. The ends were cut back, 2 bases at V and 6 bases at J, with 17 bases in the middle.

This clonotype originated in a young woman with Graves' hyperthyroidism that later progressed to Graves' ophthalmopathy. Sequencing was performed on blood. The chain links TRBV18 to TRBJ2-1; TRBD2 is a possible D gene (7 bases). The CDR3 DNA reads TGTGCCAGCTCACCAGGTTGGTCAGGGGAGGGCAATGAGCAGTTCTTC. Translation gives CASSPGWSGEGNEQFF.